The present entry profiles one TCR beta chain with its context. This record belongs to a study of blood T cell repertoires in COVID-19. About the research overall: Samples of COVID-19 (acute and convalescent) were obtained from the United States, Italy and Spain. The cDNA or gDNA used as material had been derived from T cells, B-cell-depleted T cells, or PBMCs.

The CDR3 loop spans 13 amino acids. The germline CDR1 and CDR2 sequences are SQVTM and ANQGSEA. The V and J ends lost 6 bases and 3 bases, in that order; junction bases with no gene match: 3. Profiling relied on immunoSEQ multiplex PCR, and the TCRdb table lists in-frame clones only, not all of them. The table records fewer than 300,000 clones, roughly 89% of them present only once. Participants spanned ages roughly 18 to 95 years and resided in around 25 US areas. Recovered status applied to Cohort 3 donors who had two consecutive negative PCRs. It also applied to those with clearance or with symptom resolution.

Specimen: PBMCs or T cells enriched from blood (not recorded which). The sequence was obtained from a man aged 40-50 years who had recovered from COVID-19. The chain uses TRBV29-1 and TRBJ1-5, with TRBD1 matching 9 bases. Here the CDR3 reads CSVGQGYNQPQHF. The CDR3 nucleotides read TGCAGCGTAGGACAGGGGTACAATCAGCCCCAGCATTTT.